This TCR beta chain was sequenced for a study of neoadjuvant nivolumab and ipilimumab in lung cancer. The overall study: The combination arm added day-1 ipilimumab 1 mg/kg to nivolumab 3 mg/kg on days 1, 15, 29.

Study findings and constraints: Resected-tumor TCR richness correlated positively with pretherapy blood richness. Resected tumors had greater TCR richness and clonality than uninvolved lung.

On this clone: Antigen specificity is unknown.

TCRdb keeps only in-frame clones here, not all; method: immunoSEQ multiplex PCR. This sample has approximately 1,800 clones, with roughly 85% found just once. The TCR comes from an adult with non-small cell lung cancer. The material sequenced was adjacent normal lung tissue, taken after neoadjuvant nivolumab, alone or with ipilimumab, at or shortly before surgery.

CDR3 sequence (DNA): TGTGCCAGCAGTGATCCGCAGGGACCAGATACGCAGTATTTT. As protein: CASSDPQGPDTQYF. The V call is TRBV2, the J call TRBJ2-3; D might be TRBD1 or TRBD2, each matching 5 bases. CDR1 and CDR2 (germline): SNHLY, FYNNEI. The ends were cut back, 3 bases at V and 4 bases at J, with 11 bases in the middle. The CDR3 loop spans 14 amino acids.